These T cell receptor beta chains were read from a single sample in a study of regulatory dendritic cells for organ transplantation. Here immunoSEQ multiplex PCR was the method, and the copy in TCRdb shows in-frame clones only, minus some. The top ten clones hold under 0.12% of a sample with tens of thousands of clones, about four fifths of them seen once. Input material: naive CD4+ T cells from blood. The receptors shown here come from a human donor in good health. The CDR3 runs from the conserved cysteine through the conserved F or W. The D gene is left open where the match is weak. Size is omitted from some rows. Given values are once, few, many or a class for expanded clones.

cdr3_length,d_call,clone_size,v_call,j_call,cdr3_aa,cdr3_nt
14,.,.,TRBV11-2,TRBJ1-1,CASSPRVGNTEAFF,TGTGCCAGCAGCCCCAGGGTAGGGAACACTGAAGCTTTCTTT
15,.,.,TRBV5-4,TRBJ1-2,CASSLLGVGGYGYTF,TGTGCCAGCAGCTTGCTAGGGGTCGGCGGCTATGGCTACACCTTC
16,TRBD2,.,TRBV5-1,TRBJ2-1,CASTREGLAGEGEQFF,TGCGCCAGCACCCGTGAGGGACTAGCGGGGGAGGGTGAGCAGTTCTTC
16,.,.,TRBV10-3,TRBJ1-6,CAIRARGGDYNSPLHF,TGTGCCATCAGGGCCCGGGGTGGAGACTATAATTCACCCCTCCACTTT
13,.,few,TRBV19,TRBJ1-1,CASSSTGNTEAFF,TGTGCCAGTAGTTCGACAGGGAACACTGAAGCTTTCTTT
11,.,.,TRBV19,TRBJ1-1,CASTQGSEAFF,TGTGCCAGTACCCAGGGGTCTGAAGCTTTCTTT
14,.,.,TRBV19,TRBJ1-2,CASNNRQGTYGYTF,TGTGCCAGTAACAATCGGCAGGGGACCTATGGCTACACCTTC
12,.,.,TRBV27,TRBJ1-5,CASSFLRQPQHF,TGTGCCAGCAGTTTCTTGCGACAGCCCCAGCATTTT
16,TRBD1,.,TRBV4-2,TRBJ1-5,CASSQDRTGSNQPQHF,TGTGCCAGCAGCCAAGACCGGACAGGGAGCAATCAGCCCCAGCATTTT
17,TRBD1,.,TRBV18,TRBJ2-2,CASSLTGTGANTGELFF,TGTGCCAGCTCATTGACCGGGACAGGGGCGAACACCGGGGAGCTGTTTTTT
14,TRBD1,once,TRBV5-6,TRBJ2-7,CASSPSTGGYEQYF,TGTGCCAGCAGCCCCTCGACAGGGGGGTACGAGCAGTACTTC
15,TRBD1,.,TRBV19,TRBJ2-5,CASSIQGAPEETQYF,TGTGCCAGTAGTATACAGGGGGCGCCCGAAGAGACCCAGTACTTC
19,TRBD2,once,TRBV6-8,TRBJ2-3,CASSLRLAGDVSSTDTQYF,TGTGCCAGCAGCCTTAGACTAGCGGGGGACGTTTCTAGCACAGATACGCAGTATTTT
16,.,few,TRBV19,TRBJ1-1,CASSIATASTNTEAFF,TGTGCCAGTAGTATCGCGACAGCTTCGACTAACACTGAAGCTTTCTTT
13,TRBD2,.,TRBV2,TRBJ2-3,CASRRTSSDTQYF,TGTGCCAGTCGAAGGACTAGCTCAGATACGCAGTATTTT
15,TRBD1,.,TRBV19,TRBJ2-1,CASSPDRETFNEQFF,TGTGCCAGTAGTCCAGACAGGGAGACTTTCAATGAGCAGTTCTTC
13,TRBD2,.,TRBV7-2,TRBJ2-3,CASSLLAGETQYF,TGTGCCAGCAGCTTACTAGCGGGGGAAACGCAGTATTTT
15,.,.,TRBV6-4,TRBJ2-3,CASSEGGGGSDTQYF,TGTGCCAGCAGTGAAGGTGGTGGGGGGTCAGATACGCAGTATTTT
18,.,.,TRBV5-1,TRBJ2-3,CASSLERGFGGGTDTQYF,TGCGCCAGCAGCTTGGAAAGGGGTTTCGGGGGAGGCACAGATACGCAGTATTTT
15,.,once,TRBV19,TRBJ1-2,CASSIGTVNYYGYTF,TGTGCCAGTAGTATAGGGACAGTGAATTACTATGGCTACACCTTC
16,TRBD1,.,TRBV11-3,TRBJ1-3,CASSSPSGGDGNTIYF,TGTGCCAGCAGCTCCCCCTCAGGGGGCGATGGAAACACCATATATTTT
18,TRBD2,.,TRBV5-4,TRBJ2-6,CASSSPGLSSSGANVLTF,TGTGCCAGCAGCTCTCCGGGACTATCGAGCTCTGGGGCCAACGTCCTGACTTTC
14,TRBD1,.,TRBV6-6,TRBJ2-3,CASSYGQAGDTQYF,TGTGCCAGCAGCTACGGACAGGCCGGAGATACGCAGTATTTT
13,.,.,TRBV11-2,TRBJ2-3,CASSSGGTDTQYF,TGTGCCAGCTCCAGCGGCGGCACAGATACGCAGTATTTT
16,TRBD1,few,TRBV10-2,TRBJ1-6,CASSSRDSSYNSPLHF,TGCGCCAGCAGTTCGAGGGACAGTTCCTATAATTCACCCCTCCACTTT
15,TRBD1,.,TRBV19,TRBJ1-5,CASSIPGTANQPQHF,TGTGCCAGTAGTATCCCTGGGACAGCTAATCAGCCCCAGCATTTT
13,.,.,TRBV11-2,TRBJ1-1,CASSLEGVGGAFF,TGTGCCAGCAGCTTAGAGGGCGTCGGGGGGGCTTTCTTT
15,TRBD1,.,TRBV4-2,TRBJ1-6,CASRGDSSYNSPLHF,TGTGCCAGCAGGGGGGACAGCTCCTATAATTCACCCCTCCACTTT
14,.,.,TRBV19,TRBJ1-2,CASSIITGADGYTF,TGTGCCAGTAGTATAATAACAGGAGCCGATGGCTACACCTTC
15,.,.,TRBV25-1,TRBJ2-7,CASSTLGGRSYEQYF,TGTGCCAGCAGTACCCTAGGGGGAAGGTCCTACGAGCAGTACTTC
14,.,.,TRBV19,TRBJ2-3,CASSIERTPYTQYF,TGTGCCAGTAGTATCGAAAGGACTCCATATACGCAGTATTTT
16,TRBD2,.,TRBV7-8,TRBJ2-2,CASSLGLAGDVGELFF,TGTGCCAGCAGCTTAGGACTAGCGGGGGATGTCGGAGAGCTGTTTTTT
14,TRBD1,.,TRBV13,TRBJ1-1,CASSLKQGYTEAFF,TGTGCCAGCAGCTTGAAACAGGGGTACACTGAAGCTTTCTTT
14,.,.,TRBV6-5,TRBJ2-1,CASSYRDIFNEQFF,TGTGCCAGCAGTTACCGGGACATCTTTAATGAGCAGTTCTTC
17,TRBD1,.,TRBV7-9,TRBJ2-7,CASSPRTGLFKSYEQYF,TGTGCCAGCAGCCCCCGGACAGGGCTGTTTAAGTCCTACGAGCAGTACTTC
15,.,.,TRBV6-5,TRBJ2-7,CASSYSADISYEQYF,TGTGCCAGCAGTTACTCGGCGGACATTTCCTACGAGCAGTACTTC
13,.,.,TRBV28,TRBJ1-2,CASSLETPYGYTF,TGTGCCAGCAGTTTAGAGACACCCTATGGCTACACCTTC
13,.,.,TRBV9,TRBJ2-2,CASSARDTGELFF,TGTGCCAGCAGCGCGCGGGACACCGGGGAGCTGTTTTTT
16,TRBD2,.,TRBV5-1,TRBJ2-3,CASSLTSGGSTDTQYF,TGCGCCAGCAGCTTGACTAGCGGGGGAAGCACAGATACGCAGTATTTT
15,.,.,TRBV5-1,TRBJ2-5,CASSTLAGAGETQYF,TGCGCCAGCAGCACCCTGGCGGGGGCCGGGGAGACCCAGTACTTC
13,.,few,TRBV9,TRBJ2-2,CASSKAGTGELFF,TGTGCCAGCAGCAAGGCGGGCACCGGGGAGCTGTTTTTT
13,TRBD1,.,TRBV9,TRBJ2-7,CASSLSTGDEQYF,TGTGCCAGCAGCCTTAGTACAGGGGACGAGCAGTACTTC
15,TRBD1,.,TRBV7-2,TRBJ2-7,CASSVRQGRSYEQYF,TGTGCCAGCAGCGTCCGACAGGGAAGATCCTACGAGCAGTACTTC
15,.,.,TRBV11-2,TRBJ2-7,CASSLDLARGYEQYF,TGTGCCAGCAGCTTAGATTTGGCGCGGGGCTACGAGCAGTACTTC
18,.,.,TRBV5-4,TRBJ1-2,CASSSQSLGAGLVYGYTF,TGTGCCAGCAGCTCCCAATCGTTGGGGGCGGGTTTAGTCTATGGCTACACCTTC
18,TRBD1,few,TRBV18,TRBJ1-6,CASSPQGQGVTYNSPLHF,TGTGCCAGCTCACCACAGGGACAGGGGGTCACCTATAATTCACCCCTCCACTTT
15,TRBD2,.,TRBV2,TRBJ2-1,CASSVRGGSYNEQFF,TGTGCCAGCAGTGTACGGGGGGGCTCTTACAATGAGCAGTTCTTC
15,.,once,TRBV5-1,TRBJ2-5,CASSLTPGLQETQYF,TGCGCCAGCAGCTTGACCCCGGGGTTACAAGAGACCCAGTACTTC
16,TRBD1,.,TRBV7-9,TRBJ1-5,CASSLAGTDSNQPQHF,TGTGCCAGCAGCTTAGCGGGGACAGATAGCAATCAGCCCCAGCATTTT
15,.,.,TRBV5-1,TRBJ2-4,CASSLGDGGKNIQYF,TGCGCCAGCAGCTTAGGAGATGGTGGCAAAAACATTCAGTACTTC